Listed below are T cell receptor beta chains from one sample, sequenced in a study of cytomegalovirus exposure and HLA in healthy donors. Clones were read by immunoSEQ multiplex PCR, and TCRdb kept only the in-frame ones, dropping some. The data show about 94,000 clones, around 82% seen once. Sequencing input: PBMCs. The receptors were sampled from a woman aged 60 to 75 in good health and CMV-seronegative. Both conserved end residues are part of each CDR3. The D gene is left open where the match is weak. Where a row states a size, it is once, few, many or the class of an expanded clone; other rows omit it.

abundance	v_gene	j_gene	d_gene	CDR3nt	CDR3aa
.	TRBV7-2	TRBJ1-2	.	TGTGCCAGCAGCCCTCCTTCCGGGGGCTATGGCTACACCTTC	CASSPPSGGYGYTF
.	TRBV30	TRBJ2-7	.	TGTGCCTGGTCGAAAGGGGGCTACGAGCAGTACTTC	CAWSKGGYEQYF
.	TRBV7-8	TRBJ2-1	.	TGTGCCAGCAGCTTAGCTTCTACGCGGCCGAGGGTCAATGAGCAGTTCTTC	CASSLASTRPRVNEQFF
few	TRBV19	TRBJ1-1	.	TGTGCCAGTAGTATAGTTATGGGACAGAACACTGAAGCTTTCTTT	CASSIVMGQNTEAFF
.	TRBV19	TRBJ1-5	.	TGTGCCAGTAGTATAGATGATAGTCAACAGCCCCAGCATTTT	CASSIDDSQQPQHF
.	TRBV7-6	TRBJ2-6	.	TGTGCCAGCAGCTTAGTCGTACAGAGCTCTGGGGCCAACGTCCTGACTTTC	CASSLVVQSSGANVLTF
.	TRBV5-1	TRBJ2-7	TRBD2	TGCGCCAGCAGACCCGGGCGGGAGGGAAGCGGGGTCTCCTACGAGCAGTACTTC	CASRPGREGSGVSYEQYF
.	TRBV7-8	TRBJ2-3	.	TGTGCCAGCAGCTTAGGGTCTATCGCGGGACCAGACAGCCCCACAGATACGCAGTATTTT	CASSLGSIAGPDSPTDTQYF
few	TRBV5-4	TRBJ1-4	.	TGTGCCAGCAGCTCCCTGGGGGGTGGTGAAAAACTGTTTTTT	CASSSLGGGEKLFF
.	TRBV2	TRBJ2-3	.	TGTGCCAGCAGTGACATTTTGTGGGGGCGTTACACAGATACGCAGTATTTT	CASSDILWGRYTDTQYF
.	TRBV10-1	TRBJ2-3	.	TGCGCCAGCAGTGAGTCCGGGGACACAGATACGCAGTATTTT	CASSESGDTDTQYF
.	TRBV2	TRBJ2-2	TRBD2	TGTGCCAGCAGTGAAGTGTTTGCCCTAGCGGGGGGCTATAACACCGGGGAGCTGTTTTTT	CASSEVFALAGGYNTGELFF
few	TRBV4-1	TRBJ2-7	.	TGCGCCAGCAGCCAAGTTGCGGACCCGGGATACGAGCAGTACTTC	CASSQVADPGYEQYF
.	TRBV6-6	TRBJ2-7	.	TGTGCCAGCAGCCGGACCGGGCTGGAGGTTTGCTTC	CASSRTGLEVCF
.	TRBV7-2	TRBJ2-7	TRBD1	TGTGCCAGCAGCCTAGGGACAGGGACCTACGAGCAGTACTTC	CASSLGTGTYEQYF
.	TRBV5-1	TRBJ2-2	.	TGCGCCAGCAGCTTGTGGAGAGATAGCACCGGGGAGCTGTTTTTT	CASSLWRDSTGELFF
.	TRBV7-8	TRBJ2-7	TRBD2	TGTGCCAGCAGCTTAGTGGTTCAGGCGGGGGGGCCGTACGAGCAGTACTTC	CASSLVVQAGGPYEQYF
.	TRBV27	TRBJ1-2	.	TGTGCCAGCAGCCTGACAGCTACCCTTGTTGGTAATGGCTACACCTTC	CASSLTATLVGNGYTF
.	TRBV6-5	TRBJ2-7	.	TGTGCCAGCAGTTACTCCCGGACATCCCCCCTCCTTTTC	CASSYSRTSPLLF